The source of this T cell receptor (beta chain) is a study of CDR3 diversity in severe acne. TCRdb reprocessed the PCR reads via MiXCR and lists one record per CDR3 protein. This sample has under 100,000 distinct CDR3 sequences, with around half found just once. As concerns this clonotype: At one end, the junction sequence differs from germline, possibly due to a read error.

CDR1 is KGHDR and CDR2 is SFDVKD in the germline V gene. The length of the CDR3 is 15 residues. The sequence was obtained from a male donor in good health, serving as a control. Sample: blood. The chain uses TRBV24-1 and TRBJ2-5, with TRBD2 matching over 9 bases. The CDR3 here is CATSVPQAGGEAQYF. CDR3 bases: TGTGCCACCAGTGTTCCCCAAGCGGGAGGAGAGGCCCAGTACTTC.